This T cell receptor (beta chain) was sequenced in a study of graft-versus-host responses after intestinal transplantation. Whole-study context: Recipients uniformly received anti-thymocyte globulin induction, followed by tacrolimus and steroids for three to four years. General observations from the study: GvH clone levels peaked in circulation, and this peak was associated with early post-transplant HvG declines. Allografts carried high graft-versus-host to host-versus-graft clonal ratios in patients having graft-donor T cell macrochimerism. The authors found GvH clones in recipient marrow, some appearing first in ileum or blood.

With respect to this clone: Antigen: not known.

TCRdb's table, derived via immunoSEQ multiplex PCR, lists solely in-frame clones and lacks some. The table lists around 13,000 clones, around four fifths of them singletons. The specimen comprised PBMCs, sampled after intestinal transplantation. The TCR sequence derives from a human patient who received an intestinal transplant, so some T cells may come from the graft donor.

The CDR3 protein is CASSLLAGASEQYF. For the CDR3, the DNA is TGTGCCAGCAGTTTACTAGCGGGAGCATCCGAGCAGTACTTC. The rearrangement joins TRBV27 to TRBJ2-7; 10 bases fit TRBD2. This CDR3 spans 14 amino acids. Trimming at V came to 2 bases and at J to 6 bases, leaving 4 bases not matched to a gene. Germline V gene sequence: CDR1 MNHEY, CDR2 SMNVEV (reference sequence).